This T cell receptor beta chain comes out of a study of T cells in Graves' hyperthyroidism and ophthalmopathy. RNA transcripts were the template for amplifying TCR beta CDR3 regions. A set of HTBI primers served as the primers for a first-round RT-PCR of the TCR CDR3. TCRdb independently ran MiXCR on the multiplex PCR reads; one entry per CDR3 protein. This table holds 300,000 to 400,000 distinct CDR3 sequences, less than 15% found once. This receptor was obtained from a woman aged 18-35 years with Graves' hyperthyroidism. What was sequenced was blood.

In DNA, the CDR3 is TGTGCCAGCAGTTACGGCGGGGATTTAGGGACCTACGAGCAGTACTTC. Protein product: CASSYGGDLGTYEQYF. The V call is TRBV6-5, the J call TRBJ2-7; a weak D match, TRBD2 (6 bases). CDR1 and CDR2 (germline): MNHEY, SVGAGI. CDR3 length equals 16 residues. Trimming cost V 2 bases and J 2 bases, with 16 bases left between them.